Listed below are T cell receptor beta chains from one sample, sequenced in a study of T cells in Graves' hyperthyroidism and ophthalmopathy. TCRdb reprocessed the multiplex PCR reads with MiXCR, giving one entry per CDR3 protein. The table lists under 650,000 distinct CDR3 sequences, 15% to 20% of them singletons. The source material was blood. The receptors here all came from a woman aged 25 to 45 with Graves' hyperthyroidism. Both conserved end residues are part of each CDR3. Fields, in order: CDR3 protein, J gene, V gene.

CASSLALGGVNGELFF TRBJ2-2 TRBV7-2
CSARDRRGNQPQHF TRBJ1-5 TRBV20-1
CASSLARAGEEQFF TRBJ2-1 TRBV11-1
CASSLFSGRALTGELFF TRBJ2-2 TRBV5-1
CSVGQAGNTIYF TRBJ1-3 TRBV29-1
CASTGTGVSGEQYF TRBJ2-7 TRBV27
CSARDPAEIGDTQYF TRBJ2-3 TRBV20-1
CATQGQNYGYTF TRBJ1-2 TRBV27
CATSDFRSNTQYF TRBJ2-3 TRBV24-1
CASSLSSRGRLQETQYF TRBJ2-5 TRBV28
CASSPWALYYEQYF TRBJ2-7 TRBV4-1
CASNTGRSNQPQHF TRBJ1-5 TRBV12-3/TRBV12-4
CASSLGGPANEKLFF TRBJ1-4 TRBV5-6
CASSPMRLETDTQYF TRBJ2-3 TRBV28
CASSRGWRNEKLFF TRBJ1-4 TRBV6-1